Listed here are 29 T cell receptor beta chains from one sample, sequenced in a study of T cell responses to AZD1222 COVID-19 vaccine. Some clones are missing from TCRdb's copy, which holds only in-frame ones; the method was immunoSEQ multiplex PCR. The sample holds about 160,000 clones, over 75% seen once. Source: peripheral blood, taken 28 days after the second AZD1222 dose. The receptor source for this set is an adult who received the AZD1222 COVID-19 vaccine.

The V gene is TRBV27, the J gene TRBJ1-6; D is uncertain. V dropped 5 bases and J dropped 5 bases, with 16 bases sitting between them. The CDR3 contains 16 residues. Germline V gene data show CDR1 as MNHEY and CDR2 as SMNVEV (reference sequence). The CDR3 DNA reads as TGTGCCAGCAGTCCACTTGACGTAAGAGATAATTCACCCCTCCACTTT. Translation: CASSPLDVRDNSPLHF.

The chain recombines TRBV27 with TRBJ1-5, with 9 bases fitting TRBD1. The V and J ends lost 8 bases and 1 base, in that order; junction bases with no gene match: 6. The CDR3 has 15 residues. Germline CDR1 reads MNHEY; CDR2 reads SMNVEV (reference sequence). The CDR3 DNA sequence: TGTGCCAGCGGGGCACAGGGGGCGAGCAATCAGCCCCAGCATTTT. Protein: CASGAQGASNQPQHF.

The V and J genes are TRBV6-4 and TRBJ2-5; D perhaps matches TRBD2 (6 bases). Looked up from germline, CDR1 is MRHNA and CDR2 is SNTAGT. The germline V and J ends were trimmed by 10 bases and 4 bases, with 22 bases remaining between them. This CDR3 contains 15 residues. The CDR3, as DNA: TGTGCCATTAGAGTACTAGCTCGGGGTAGAGAGACCCAGTACTTC. It encodes CAIRVLARGRETQYF.

In this sample, this clone turned up once. The V call is TRBV5-6, the J call TRBJ2-4; D not resolved. The germline V gene encodes CDR1 SGHDT and CDR2 YYEEEE. CDR3 length equals 18 residues. Trimming removed 4 bases from V and 3 bases from J, with 23 bases in between. This CDR3 is CASSPPSSLLGSKNIQYF. CDR3 DNA: TGTGCCAGCAGCCCCCCCTCGTCCTTACTCGGAAGCAAAAACATTCAGTACTTC.

This chain links TRBV5-1 with TRBJ1-1; D call uncertain. The CDR3 has 14 amino acids. Trimming stripped 2 bases from V and 7 bases from J, with 15 bases between. CDR1 is SGHRS, CDR2 YFSETQ, per germline. The CDR3 DNA reads TGCGCCAGCAGCTTTGCGTTCCAGGAGGGTGAAGCTTTCTTT. Amino acids: CASSFAFQEGEAFF.

The chain links TRBV4-2 to TRBJ2-3, with 8 bases lining up with TRBD2. V lost 0 bases to trimming and J lost 4 bases; unmatched junction nucleotides: 6. This CDR3 region has 16 residues. Germline lookup yields CDR1 LGHNA and CDR2 YNFKEQ. For the CDR3, the DNA is TGTGCCAGCAGCCAAGAGGCGGGGGGCCGTCCAGATACGCAGTATTTT. Translated: CASSQEAGGRPDTQYF.

The gene calls are TRBV3-1 (or the pseudogene TRBV3-2) and TRBJ1-3, with D maybe TRBD1 (5 bases). CDR1 and CDR2 from the germline V gene are LGHDT and YNNKEL (reference sequence). The CDR3 contains 16 residues. Trimming shortened V by 7 bases and J by 0 bases, and 16 bases separated the two germline ends. CDR3 protein: CASNPGGLISGNTIYF. DNA of the CDR3: TGTGCCAGCAACCCTGGGGGACTAATCTCTGGAAACACCATATATTTT.

The J gene is TRBJ1-1, the V gene TRBV6-2 or TRBV6-3, with 10 bases identical to TRBD1. The ends lost 6 bases at V and 4 bases at J; junction bases unmatched: 14. This CDR3 comprises 17 residues. Germline CDR1 reads MNHEY; CDR2 reads SVGEGT. CDR3 amino acids: CASSQYPGQGSGTEAFF. The DNA of the CDR3 is TGTGCCAGCAGCCAATACCCGGGACAGGGGTCGGGCACTGAAGCTTTCTTT.

The DNA for the CDR3 is TGTGCCAGCAGCTCCGGGACCTCGGACACTGAAGCTTTCTTT. Protein: CASSSGTSDTEAFF. V gene TRBV11-3 combines with J gene TRBJ1-1; D is perhaps TRBD1 (5 bases). Germline CDR1 and CDR2: SGHNT and YENEEA. Trimming pared 4 bases from V and 3 bases from J, leaving 12 bases between. CDR3 length equals 14 residues.

This chain links TRBV2 with TRBJ2-5, with unresolved D. Trimming cost V 6 bases and J 7 bases, with 12 bases left between them. CDR1 is SNHLY, CDR2 FYNNEI, per germline. The CDR3 length is 12 residues. In DNA form, the CDR3 reads TGTGCCAGCAGAATCGCATTGTGGACCCAGTACTTC. Amino acids: CASRIALWTQYF.

This sequence joins TRBV29-1 and TRBJ1-4; 10 bases agree with TRBD1. Germline-derived CDR1 and CDR2 are SQVTM and ANQGSEA. The ends lost 7 bases at V and 7 bases at J; junction bases unmatched: 6. The CDR3 is made up of 13 amino acids. The CDR3: CSARQGAGEKLFF. The DNA for the CDR3 is TGCAGCGCCCGACAGGGGGCTGGTGAAAAACTGTTTTTT.

The J gene is TRBJ2-6, the V gene TRBV3-1 (or the pseudogene TRBV3-2); D is perhaps TRBD2 (6 bases). CDR1 LGHDT and CDR2 YNNKEL come from the germline V gene (reference sequence). This CDR3 has 17 residues. V lost 3 bases, J lost 0 bases, and 12 bases lay in between. CDR3 protein: CASSQGTLSSGANVLTF. Written as DNA, the CDR3 is TGTGCCAGCAGCCAGGGGACTTTAAGCTCTGGGGCCAACGTCCTGACTTTC.

The sample holds a few counts of this clone. The chain couples TRBV27 to TRBJ1-2, with a tentative D call TRBD1 (6 bases). Germline CDR1 is MNHEY and CDR2 is SMNVEV (reference sequence). The CDR3 spans 15 residues. V was clipped by 5 bases and J by 4 bases, with 17 bases between them. CDR3 amino acids: CASSREGGLAYGYTF. CDR3 nucleotide sequence: TGTGCCAGCAGTAGAGAGGGGGGGCTTGCCTATGGCTACACCTTC.

This chain connects TRBV4-1 to TRBJ1-2; D is undetermined. The CDR3 length is 12 residues. V was trimmed by 6 bases and J by 2 bases, leaving 7 bases between them. The germline CDR1 and CDR2 sequences are MGHRA and YSYEKL. The chain's CDR3 is CASRGNNYGYTF. The DNA for the CDR3 is TGCGCCAGCAGGGGGAACAACTATGGCTACACCTTC.

This clone has a handful of counts. This chain connects TRBV5-5 to TRBJ1-1; D is undetermined. Trimming pared 2 bases from V and 8 bases from J, leaving 10 bases between. The CDR3 extends over 12 amino acids. Germline CDR1 SGHKS, CDR2 YYEKEE (reference sequence). The CDR3 here is CASSFQQTEAFF. The CDR3 DNA is TGTGCCAGCAGCTTCCAACAGACGGAAGCTTTCTTT.

The rearrangement links TRBV3-1 (or the pseudogene TRBV3-2) to TRBJ1-3; D is ambiguous. CDR3 size: 15 residues. Trimming removed 2 bases from V and 0 bases from J, with 8 bases in between. In germline, CDR1 is LGHDT, CDR2 YNNKEL (reference sequence). This chain's CDR3 is CASSQTGYSGNTIYF. CDR3 coding DNA: TGTGCCAGCAGCCAAACGGGGTACTCTGGAAACACCATATATTTT.

The genes are TRBV5-4 and TRBJ2-2, with a tentative D call TRBD2 (7 bases). V lost 7 bases to trimming and J lost 5 bases, with 18 bases between them. The CDR3 is 15 residues long. Germline CDR1 and CDR2: SGHNT and YYREEE (reference sequence). CDR3 in DNA: TGTGCCAGCTCCCCGGAGGGGGGGCGGACCGGGGAGCTGTTTTTT. Translated, it gives CASSPEGGRTGELFF.

The V and J genes are TRBV6-5 and TRBJ1-6; D unclear. CDR3 length equals 15 residues. V lost 2 bases, J lost 2 bases, and 7 bases lay in between. Germline V gene lookup returns CDR1 MNHEY and CDR2 SVGAGI. The CDR3 coding sequence is TGTGCCAGCAGTTACGACCAGACCTATAATTCACCCCTCCACTTT. Its translation is CASSYDQTYNSPLHF.

This chain uses TRBV18 with TRBJ2-7; D possibly matches TRBD1 or TRBD2 (5 bases each). V was clipped by 6 bases and J by 7 bases, with 16 bases between them. The CDR3 has 13 amino acids. Germline CDR1 reads KGHSH; CDR2 reads LQKENI. As DNA, the CDR3 is TGTGCCAGCTCCTCGGGGACCGGGTGGGAGCAGTACTTC. It yields the protein CASSSGTGWEQYF.

The chain combines TRBV4-2 with TRBJ1-5, with no clear D. The CDR3 is 16 residues long. The germline CDR1 and CDR2 sequences are LGHNA and YNFKEQ. Trimming pared 0 bases from V and 0 bases from J, leaving 9 bases between. CDR3 amino acids: CASSQDLGYSNQPQHF. Written as DNA, the CDR3 is TGTGCCAGCAGCCAAGATCTGGGGTATAGCAATCAGCCCCAGCATTTT.

The sample holds one count of this clone. The chain joins TRBV6-5 to TRBJ1-2; D remains unclear. The germline V gene has CDR1 MNHEY and CDR2 SVGAGI. The CDR3 totals 12 residues. Trimming cost V 5 bases and J 4 bases, with 8 bases left between them. CDR3 sequence reads: CASSHYSYGYTF. CDR3 sequence (DNA): TGTGCCAGCAGTCACTACAGCTATGGCTACACCTTC.

This clone was detected once. V is TRBV2 and J is TRBJ2-3, with TRBD1 matching over 7 bases. CDR3 length: 14 amino acids. V lost 8 bases and J lost 2; bases outside the gene matches: 7. Per the germline V gene, CDR1 is SNHLY and CDR2 is FYNNEI. CDR3 amino acids: CASGRDRHTDTQYF. In DNA, the CDR3 is TGTGCCAGCGGCCGGGACAGACACACAGATACGCAGTATTTT. Variable domain in full (rest from reference TRBV2 and TRBJ2-3): EPEVTQTPSHQVTQMGQEVILRCVPISNHLYFYWYRQILGQKVEFLVSFYNNEISEKSEIFDDQFSVERPDGSNFTLKIRSTKLEDSAMYFCASGRDRHTDTQYFGPGTRLTVL.

V and J are TRBV4-3 and TRBJ1-6, with a possible D match to TRBD1 (5 bases). The CDR3 sequence is 16 residues long. V was cut by 0 bases and J by 6 bases, with 12 bases left in between. The germline V gene has CDR1 LGHNA and CDR2 YSLEER. In DNA, the CDR3 is TGCGCCAGCAGCCAAGATCGGTGGACACGTAATTCACCCCTCCACTTT. Amino acid sequence: CASSQDRWTRNSPLHF.

The chain links TRBV6-5 to TRBJ1-2; possibly TRBD1 for D (6 bases). The CDR3 spans 13 residues. Germline values: CDR1 MNHEY, CDR2 SVGAGI. The germline V and J ends were trimmed by 5 bases and 7 bases, with 14 bases remaining between them. CDR3 DNA sequence: TGTGCCAGCAGTAACAGGGTTAAGGTTGGCTACACCTTC. Amino acids: CASSNRVKVGYTF.

This chain uses TRBV7-2 with TRBJ1-2; D is undetermined. With 5 bases removed from V and 4 bases from J, the gap between germline ends came to 2 bases. The germline gives CDR1 SGHTA, CDR2 FQGNSA. This CDR3 spans 10 amino acids. As DNA, the CDR3 is TGTGCCAGCAGCATCTATGGCTACACCTTC. Amino acid sequence: CASSIYGYTF.

The V and J genes are TRBV9 and TRBJ1-2; no definite D call. CDR1 SGDLS and CDR2 YYNGEE come from the germline V gene. V lost 0 bases to trimming and J lost 3 bases, with 9 bases between them. The CDR3 extends over 14 amino acids. The chain's CDR3 is CASSVGGGHYGYTF. The CDR3, as DNA: TGTGCCAGCAGCGTAGGAGGTGGACACTATGGCTACACCTTC.

As DNA, the CDR3 is TGTGCCACCAGTGGGGAAACAGATACGCAGTATTTT. It specifies CATSGETDTQYF. The rearrangement links TRBV24-1 to TRBJ2-3, with D unclear. The CDR3 is 12 amino acids. CDR1 is KGHDR, CDR2 SFDVKD, per germline. V lost 5 bases and J lost 3, with 5 bases in between.

The count of this clone is one. The chain has TRBV10-1 and TRBJ1-2; no reliable D call. CDR3 length: 13 residues. V gave up 3 bases and J gave up 8 bases, with 13 bases separating them. Germline CDR1 and CDR2: WNHNN and SYGVQD (reference sequence). The CDR3 bases are TGCGCCAGCAGTGAATCCCCCGTGGGGGGCTACACCTTC. This translates into CASSESPVGGYTF.

This chain links TRBV5-4 with TRBJ2-5; a possible D gene is TRBD1 (5 bases). Germline V gives CDR1 SGHNT, CDR2 YYREEE (reference sequence). The length of the CDR3 is 13 residues. V was clipped by 4 bases and J by 2 bases, with 9 bases between them. DNA of the CDR3: TGTGCCAGCAGCCGTGGGGCACAAGAGACCCAGTACTTC. As protein: CASSRGAQETQYF.